This T cell receptor (beta chain) was retrieved from a study of cytomegalovirus exposure and HLA in healthy donors. Generated by immunoSEQ multiplex PCR, the TCRdb table keeps only in-frame clones and is missing some. The sample gives about 360,000 clones, roughly 85% of which show up once; approximately 0.8% is in the top ten. The table lists this clone with a few counts. The study drew the donors from its 120-subject validation cohort, separate from the approximately 700-subject first cohort. This CDR3 has 12 amino acids. Germline values: CDR1 LNHDA, CDR2 SQIVND (reference sequence). Trimming stripped 3 bases from V and 4 bases from J, with 7 bases between.

The chain has TRBV19 and TRBJ2-7; D perhaps matches TRBD2 (6 bases). Sequencing was done on a sample of PBMCs. This clonotype was obtained from a woman aged 18-30 years in good health and CMV-seronegative. CDR3 DNA: TGTGCCAGTAGTATGGGGGGATACGAGCAGTACTTC. It codes for CASSMGGYEQYF.